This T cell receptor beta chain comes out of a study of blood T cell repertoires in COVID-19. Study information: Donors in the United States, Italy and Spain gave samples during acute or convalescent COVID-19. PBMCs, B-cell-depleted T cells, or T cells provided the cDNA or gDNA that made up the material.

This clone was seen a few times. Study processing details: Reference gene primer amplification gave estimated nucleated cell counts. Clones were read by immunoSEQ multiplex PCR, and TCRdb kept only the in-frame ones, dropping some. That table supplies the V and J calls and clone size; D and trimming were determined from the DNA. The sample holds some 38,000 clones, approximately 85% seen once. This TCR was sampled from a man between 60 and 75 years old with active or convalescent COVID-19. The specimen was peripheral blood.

The DNA of the CDR3 is TGTGCCAGCAGCTTAGCGGGAAGCAGGGTCAATCAGCCCCAGCATTTT. Its protein is CASSLAGSRVNQPQHF. The V call is TRBV7-8, the J call TRBJ1-5, with D perhaps matching TRBD1 (5 bases). V lost 0 bases and J 3 bases, leaving 12 bases between the germline ends. Looked up from germline, CDR1 is SGHVS and CDR2 is FQNEAQ. The CDR3 has 16 amino acids.